The 16 T cell receptor beta chains presented below share a single source sample, sequenced in a study of molecular identifiers for immune sequencing clone quantification. MiXCR was run by TCRdb on the PCR reads, yielding one entry per CDR3 protein. Among 490,000 or so distinct CDR3 sequences listed, over 20% were seen once. Sample: naive CD8+ T cells from blood, with Jurkat cell RNA spiked in. Stated subset: FACS-sorted CD8+CD4-CCR7+CD45RA+ naive T cells. These TCRs come from a human donor in good health. Some libraries in this study had Jurkat cell RNA spiked in.

Remarks on this clonotype: A much larger clone lies a single base off, so this may be a read error. The chain links TRBV12-3 or TRBV12-4 to TRBJ2-3; D is perhaps TRBD2 (9 bases). CDR3 length equals 16 residues. The CDR3 nucleotides read TGTGTCAGCAGGGGGCTGGGCGGGGGGGCCGCAGATACGCAGTATTTT. As protein: CVSRGLGGGAADTQYF.

Concerning this clonotype itself: This sequence may be a read error, since a much larger clone differs from it by one base. V usage is TRBV6-5 and J usage is TRBJ1-1, with 7 nucleotides matching TRBD1. The CDR3 totals 15 residues. In germline, CDR1 is MNHEY, CDR2 SVGAGI. CDR3 residues: CAGSYTTGLYTEAFF. As DNA, the CDR3 is TGTGCCGGCAGTTACACGACAGGGTTGTACACTGAAGCTTTCTTT.

In this sample, this clonotype turned up many times. This chain connects TRBV4-3 to TRBJ2-1; 7 nucleotides agree with TRBD1. The CDR3 extends over 16 amino acids. Trimming removed 6 bases from V and 0 bases from J; junction bases left unmatched: 8. Germline V CDR1 and CDR2: LGHNA, YSLEER. CDR3 protein: CASSPRNRGSYNEQFF. The DNA of the CDR3 is TGCGCCAGCAGTCCCAGGAACAGGGGCTCCTACAATGAGCAGTTCTTC.

The sample holds a few counts of this clonotype. The genes are TRBV27 and TRBJ2-3; D could derive from TRBD1 or TRBD2 (5 bases each). CDR1 and CDR2 from the germline V gene are MNHEY and SMNVEV (reference sequence). This CDR3 is built from 14 residues. Trimming removed 5 bases from V and 1 base from J, with 10 bases in between. The CDR3: CASSEMGRTDTQYF. The DNA of the CDR3 is TGTGCCAGCAGTGAGATGGGACGCACAGATACGCAGTATTTT.

The table lists this clonotype with many counts. This chain uses TRBV5-1 with TRBJ2-1; D is unclear. The CDR3 is 15 residues long. Germline loops: CDR1 SGHRS, CDR2 YFSETQ. V dropped 5 bases and J dropped 15 bases, with 27 bases sitting between them. CDR3 amino acids: CASRTTLGLLEIPFF. The CDR3 DNA sequence: TGCGCCAGCAGGACGACCTTAGGGCTCCTGGAGATTCCGTTCTTC.

Worth noting for this clonotype: A much larger clone differs from this one at a single base, so this may be a read error. The V and J genes are TRBV7-9 and TRBJ1-1, with 8 bases that match TRBD1. The CDR3 sequence is 15 residues long. The germline V gene has CDR1 SEHNR and CDR2 FQNEAQ (reference sequence). CDR3 sequence (DNA): TGTGCCAGCAGCCCCTGGACAGGGCCGAACGCTGAAGCTTTCTTT. It yields the protein CASSPWTGPNAEAFF.

As concerns this clonotype: A much larger clone differs from this one at a single base, so this may be a read error. Without the conserved terminal phenylalanine or tryptophan, this CDR3 likely stems from a read error. CDR3 region: CASSLVARTGEVDGYTL. CDR3 DNA sequence: TGCGCCAGCAGCTTGGTCGCTCGGACAGGGGAGGTTGATGGCTACACCCTC. The chain carries TRBV5-1 and TRBJ1-2; 9 bases are shared with TRBD1. Losses at the gene ends were 0 bases for V and 6 bases for J; bases not matched to a gene: 12. Germline V gene sequence: CDR1 SGHRS, CDR2 YFSETQ. The CDR3 consists of 17 residues.

V usage is TRBV20-1 and J usage is TRBJ1-2; D unclear. The CDR3 has 17 residues. Per the germline V gene, CDR1 is DFQATT and CDR2 is SNEGSKA (reference sequence). With 6 bases removed from V and 4 bases from J, the gap between germline ends came to 27 bases. DNA for the CDR3: TGCAGTGCCCGACCGAGAGGGAGTGATTTCTCCTCCTATGGCTACACCTTC. Amino acids: CSARPRGSDFSSYGYTF.

The table lists this clonotype with a few counts. V and J are TRBV27 and TRBJ2-7; the D gene is possibly TRBD1 (6 bases). V was shortened by 8 bases and J by 2 bases, with 16 bases between the two germline ends. The V gene's germline CDR1 is MNHEY and CDR2 SMNVEV (reference sequence). CDR3 length: 14 amino acids. The CDR3 region has the DNA TGTGCCAGCTCCGTCGGACAGACCGCCTACGAGCAGTACTTC. Its protein is CASSVGQTAYEQYF.

Only a few counts were recorded for this clonotype. Germline is not matched at one junction end, which may reflect a read error. This chain uses TRBV5-6 with TRBJ2-3; 11 bases fit TRBD2. The germline V gene encodes CDR1 SGHDT and CDR2 YYEEEE. This CDR3 spans 16 amino acids. CDR3 in amino acids: CACSDGTSGNTDTQYF. CDR3 nucleotides: TGTGCCTGCAGCGACGGGACTAGCGGAAACACAGATACGCAGTATTTT.

The V gene is TRBV7-9, the J gene TRBJ2-1; D not resolved. The V gene's germline CDR1 is SEHNR and CDR2 FQNEAQ (reference sequence). The CDR3 covers 14 residues. The V end lost 8 bases, the J end lost 10 bases, and 21 bases lay between the germline ends. CDR3 in amino acids: CASGCVFVATEQFF. CDR3 sequence (DNA): TGTGCCAGCGGCTGTGTATTTGTTGCAACCGAGCAGTTCTTC.

This sequence joins TRBV6-5 and TRBJ2-1, with D possibly being TRBD1 (6 bases). Germline CDR1 MNHEY, CDR2 SVGAGI. The CDR3 is 16 amino acids. Trimming took 2 bases from V and 5 from J, leaving 16 bases between them. CDR3 loop: CASSYGLEGDDNEQFF. The CDR3 region has the DNA TGTGCCAGCAGTTACGGGCTAGAGGGGGACGACAATGAGCAGTTCTTC.

This clonotype has a handful of counts. The chain links TRBV21-1 to TRBJ2-1. TRBV21-1 has pseudogene status. CDR3 length: 16 residues. In nucleotides, the CDR3 is TGTGCCAGCAGCAAAGTCACGCAGAGCTCCTACAATGAGCAGTTCTTC. This encodes CASSKVTQSSYNEQFF.

V usage is TRBV6-2 or TRBV6-3 and J usage is TRBJ2-7; 8 nucleotides line up with TRBD1. J was trimmed by 2 bases and V by 7 bases; bases with no gene match: 10. Germline V lookup: CDR1 MNHEY, CDR2 SVGEGT. This CDR3 is built from 15 residues. The CDR3 loop reads CASILRRDRTYEQYF. CDR3 coding DNA: TGTGCCAGCATTCTAAGACGGGACAGGACCTACGAGCAGTACTTC.

The chain uses TRBV29-1 and TRBJ2-7; D gene uncertain. Germline V gene lookup returns CDR1 SQVTM and CDR2 ANQGSEA. The CDR3 consists of 12 residues. With 4 bases removed from V and 4 bases from J, the gap between germline ends came to 11 bases. The CDR3: CSVVGNGYEQYF. Written as DNA, the CDR3 is TGCAGCGTTGTAGGGAATGGGTACGAGCAGTACTTC.

In this sample, this clonotype turned up many times. V and J are TRBV12-3 or TRBV12-4 and TRBJ1-6; tentative D call: TRBD1 (6 bases). The CDR3 spans 17 residues. V was shortened by 7 bases and J by 2 bases, with 18 bases between the two germline ends. The CDR3 region has the DNA TGTGCCAGCACCCCTGGGGGCCAGTACCCCTATAATTCACCCCTCCACTTT. It translates to CASTPGGQYPYNSPLHF.